The clone carrying this T cell receptor beta chain was counted a few times. The sample originates from a study of T-cell reconstitution after alpha-beta-depleted transplantation in children. V was cut by 5 bases and J by 6 bases, with 14 bases left in between. This CDR3 spans 14 amino acids. This sample's TCRbeta library carried unique molecular identifier barcodes. TCRdb used MiXCR to reprocess the PCR reads, holding one entry per CDR3 protein. The sample lists almost 500,000 distinct CDR3 sequences, under 15% seen once, with around 6.1% in the top ten. The sequence was obtained from a human donor who donated a stem cell graft to a child with combined immunodeficiency. The V gene is TRBV12-3 or TRBV12-4, the J gene TRBJ2-4, with D possibly being TRBD1 (5 bases). This material consisted of PBMCs from the stem cell graft donor, taken from the stem cell graft. The CDR3: CASSQTGHGNIQYF. In DNA form, the CDR3 reads TGTGCCAGCAGTCAAACAGGCCACGGAAACATTCAGTACTTC.